The 3 T cell receptor beta chains below come from one sample, sequenced in a study of PD-1 blockade in classical Hodgkin lymphoma. TCRdb keeps only in-frame clones here, not all; method: immunoSEQ multiplex PCR. The table has 2,500 to 3,000 clones, over 55% seen once. There was relapse after autologous stem cell transplantation in every patient, and there was variation in brentuximab vedotin exposure. After thawing, PBMCs were subjected to magnetic negative selection to isolate CD8+ T cells. Source: CD8+ T cells from blood, taken at baseline. The receptors were gathered from a human donor with classical Hodgkin lymphoma.

This clone came up a few times. The CDR3 sequence is CARPGQGGEQYF. CDR3 DNA: TGTGCCCGACCGGGACAGGGAGGCGAGCAGTACTTC. The chain has TRBV30 and TRBJ2-7, with 9 bases fitting TRBD1. The CDR3 runs 12 residues. Trimming took 8 bases from V and 6 from J; bases not matched to a gene: 8. Germline values: CDR1 GTSNPN, CDR2 SVGIG (reference sequence).

J is TRBJ2-1 and V is TRBV7-2, with 10 positions matching TRBD2. The CDR3 spans 15 residues. V gave up 5 bases and J gave up 7 bases; unmatched junction bases: 8. Germline lookup yields CDR1 SGHTA and CDR2 FQGNSA. The CDR3 loop is CASSILAGLGNEQFF. The CDR3 DNA is TGTGCCAGCAGCATACTAGCGGGATTAGGAAATGAGCAGTTCTTC.

This clone is large within its sample. The chain is built from TRBV27 and TRBJ2-6; D may match TRBD1 or TRBD2 (7 bases each). With 5 bases removed from V and 2 bases from J, the gap between germline ends came to 13 bases. The germline V gene has CDR1 MNHEY and CDR2 SMNVEV (reference sequence). This CDR3 spans 16 amino acids. The CDR3 DNA follows: TGTGCCAGCAGTCAGAGCGGGACAGCTGGGGCCAACGTCCTGACTTTC. Protein product: CASSQSGTAGANVLTF.